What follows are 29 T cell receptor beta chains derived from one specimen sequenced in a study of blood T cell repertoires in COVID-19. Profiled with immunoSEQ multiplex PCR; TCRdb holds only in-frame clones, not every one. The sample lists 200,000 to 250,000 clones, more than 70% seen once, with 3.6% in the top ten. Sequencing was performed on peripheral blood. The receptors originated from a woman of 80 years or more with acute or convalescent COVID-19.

The CDR3 DNA sequence: TGTGCCAGCAGCGACAGGCTGGGTGATGGCTACACCTTC. Protein product: CASSDRLGDGYTF. The chain joins TRBV7-9 to TRBJ1-2; D might be TRBD1 (6 bases). V dropped 5 bases and J dropped 6 bases, with 13 bases sitting between them. The CDR3 is 13 amino acids. Germline V gene data show CDR1 as SEHNR and CDR2 as FQNEAQ (reference sequence).

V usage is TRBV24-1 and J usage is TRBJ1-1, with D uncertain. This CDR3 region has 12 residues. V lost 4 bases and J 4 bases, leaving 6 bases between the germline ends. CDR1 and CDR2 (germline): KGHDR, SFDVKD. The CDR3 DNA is TGTGCCACCAGTGACCCGGGCACTGAAGCTTTCTTT. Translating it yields CATSDPGTEAFF.

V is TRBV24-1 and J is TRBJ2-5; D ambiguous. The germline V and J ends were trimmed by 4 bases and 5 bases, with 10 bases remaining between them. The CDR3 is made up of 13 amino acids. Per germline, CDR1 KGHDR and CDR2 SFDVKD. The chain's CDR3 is CATSEGQLETQYF. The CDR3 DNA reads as TGTGCCACCAGTGAGGGCCAGCTGGAGACCCAGTACTTC.

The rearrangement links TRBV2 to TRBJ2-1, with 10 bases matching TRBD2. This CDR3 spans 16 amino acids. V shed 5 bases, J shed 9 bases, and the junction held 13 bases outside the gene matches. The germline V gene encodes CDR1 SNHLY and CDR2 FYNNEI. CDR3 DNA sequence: TGTGCCAGCAGTTCTCTAGCGGGGGCCTACGGGACTGAGCAGTTCTTC. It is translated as CASSSLAGAYGTEQFF.

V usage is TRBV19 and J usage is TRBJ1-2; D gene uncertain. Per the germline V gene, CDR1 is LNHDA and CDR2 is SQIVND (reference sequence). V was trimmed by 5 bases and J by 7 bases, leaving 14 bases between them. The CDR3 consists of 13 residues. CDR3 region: CASSLLREGGYTF. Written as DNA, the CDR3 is TGTGCCAGTAGTCTGTTACGGGAGGGTGGCTACACCTTC.

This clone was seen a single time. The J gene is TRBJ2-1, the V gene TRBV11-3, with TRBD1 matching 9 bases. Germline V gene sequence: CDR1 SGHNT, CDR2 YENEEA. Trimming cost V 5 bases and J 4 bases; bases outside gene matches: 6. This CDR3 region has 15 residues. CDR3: CASSTGDRVYNEQFF. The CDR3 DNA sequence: TGTGCCAGCAGCACCGGGGACAGGGTATACAATGAGCAGTTCTTC. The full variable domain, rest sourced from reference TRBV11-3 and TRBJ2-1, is EAGVVQSPRYKIIEKKQPVAFWCNPISGHNTLYWYLQNLGQGPELLIRYENEEAVDDSQLPKDRFSAERLKGVDSTLKIQPAELGDSAVYLCASSTGDRVYNEQFFGPGTRLTVL.

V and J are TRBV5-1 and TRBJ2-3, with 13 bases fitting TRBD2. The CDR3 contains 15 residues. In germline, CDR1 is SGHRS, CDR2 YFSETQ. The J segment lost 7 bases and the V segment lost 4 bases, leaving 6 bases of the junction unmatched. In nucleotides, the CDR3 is TGCGCCAGCAGCCAGGGACTAGCGGGGAGAAATACGCAGTATTTT. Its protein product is CASSQGLAGRNTQYF.

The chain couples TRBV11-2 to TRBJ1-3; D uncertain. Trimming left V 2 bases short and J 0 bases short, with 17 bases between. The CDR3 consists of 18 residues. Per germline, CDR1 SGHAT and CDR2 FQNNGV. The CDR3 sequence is CASSLFGRPGNSGNTIYF. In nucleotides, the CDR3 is TGTGCCAGCAGCTTATTCGGCAGGCCGGGGAACTCTGGAAACACCATATATTTT.

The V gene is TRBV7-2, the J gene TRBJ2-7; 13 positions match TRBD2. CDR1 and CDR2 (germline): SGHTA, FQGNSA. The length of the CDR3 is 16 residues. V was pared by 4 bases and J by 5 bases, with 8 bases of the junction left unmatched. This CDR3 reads CASSSKPGTSGDEQYF. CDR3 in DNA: TGTGCCAGCAGCTCCAAACCCGGGACTAGCGGGGACGAGCAGTACTTC.

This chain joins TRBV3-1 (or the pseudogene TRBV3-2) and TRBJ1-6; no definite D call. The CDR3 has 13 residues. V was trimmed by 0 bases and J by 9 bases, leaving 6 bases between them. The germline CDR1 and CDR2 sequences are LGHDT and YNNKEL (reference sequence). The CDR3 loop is CASSQDPGSPLHF. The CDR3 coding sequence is TGTGCCAGCAGCCAAGATCCGGGTTCACCCCTCCACTTT.

CDR3 residues: CASSLAGGETQYF. CDR3 sequence (DNA): TGTGCCAGCAGTTTAGCGGGGGGGGAGACCCAGTACTTC. The V gene is TRBV27, the J gene TRBJ2-5, with 9 bases identical to TRBD2. The CDR3 loop spans 13 amino acids. V lost 2 bases, J lost 5 bases, and 0 bases stayed unmatched. CDR1 and CDR2 from the germline V gene are MNHEY and SMNVEV (reference sequence).

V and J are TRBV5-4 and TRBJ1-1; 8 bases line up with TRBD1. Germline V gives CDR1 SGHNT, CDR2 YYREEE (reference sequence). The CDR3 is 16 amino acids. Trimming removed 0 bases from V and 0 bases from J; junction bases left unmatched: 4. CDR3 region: CASSLGQGTMNTEAFF. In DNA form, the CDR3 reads TGTGCCAGCAGCTTGGGACAGGGGACAATGAACACTGAAGCTTTCTTT.

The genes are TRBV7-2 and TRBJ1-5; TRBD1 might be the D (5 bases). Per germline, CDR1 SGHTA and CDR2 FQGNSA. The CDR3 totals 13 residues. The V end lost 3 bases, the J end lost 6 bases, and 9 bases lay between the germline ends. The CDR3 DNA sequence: TGTGCCAGCAGCTTCCCAGGGCTTCAGCCCCAGCATTTT. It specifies CASSFPGLQPQHF.

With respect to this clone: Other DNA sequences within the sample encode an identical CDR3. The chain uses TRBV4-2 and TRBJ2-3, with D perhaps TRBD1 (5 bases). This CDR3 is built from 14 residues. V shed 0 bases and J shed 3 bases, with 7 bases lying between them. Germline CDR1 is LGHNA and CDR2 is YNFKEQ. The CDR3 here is CASSQDSGTDTQYF. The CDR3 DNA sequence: TGTGCCAGCAGCCAAGATTCAGGGACAGATACGCAGTATTTT.

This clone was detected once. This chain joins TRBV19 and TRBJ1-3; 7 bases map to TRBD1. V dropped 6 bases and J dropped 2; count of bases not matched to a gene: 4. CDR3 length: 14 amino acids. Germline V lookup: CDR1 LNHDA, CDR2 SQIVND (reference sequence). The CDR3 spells CASSGTGAGNTIYF. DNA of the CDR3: TGTGCCAGTAGCGGAACAGGGGCTGGAAACACCATATATTTT.

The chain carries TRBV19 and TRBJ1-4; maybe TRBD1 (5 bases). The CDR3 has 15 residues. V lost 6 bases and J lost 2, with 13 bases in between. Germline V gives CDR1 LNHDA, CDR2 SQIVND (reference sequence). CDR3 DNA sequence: TGTGCCAGTAGGCCTCAGGGTATTACTAATGAAAAACTGTTTTTT. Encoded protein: CASRPQGITNEKLFF.

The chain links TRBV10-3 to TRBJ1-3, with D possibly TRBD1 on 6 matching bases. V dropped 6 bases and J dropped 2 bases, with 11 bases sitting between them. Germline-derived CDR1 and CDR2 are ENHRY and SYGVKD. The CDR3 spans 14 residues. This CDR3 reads CAIRPGTTGNTIYF. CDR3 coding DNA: TGTGCCATCAGACCCGGGACAACTGGAAACACCATATATTTT.

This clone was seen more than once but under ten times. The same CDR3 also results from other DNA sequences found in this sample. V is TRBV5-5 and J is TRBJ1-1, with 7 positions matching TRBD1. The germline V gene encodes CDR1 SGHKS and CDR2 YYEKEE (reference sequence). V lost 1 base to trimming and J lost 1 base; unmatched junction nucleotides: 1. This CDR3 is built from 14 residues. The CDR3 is CASSLRDRNTEAFF. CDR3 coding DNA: TGTGCCAGCAGCTTGAGGGACAGGAACACTGAAGCTTTCTTT.

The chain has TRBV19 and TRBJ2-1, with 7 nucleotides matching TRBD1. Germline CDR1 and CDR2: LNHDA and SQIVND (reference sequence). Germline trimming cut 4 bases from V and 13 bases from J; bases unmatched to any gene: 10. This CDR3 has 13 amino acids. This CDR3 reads CASSTRQGLSQFF. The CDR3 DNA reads TGTGCCAGTAGTACTAGACAGGGCCTGAGTCAGTTCTTC.

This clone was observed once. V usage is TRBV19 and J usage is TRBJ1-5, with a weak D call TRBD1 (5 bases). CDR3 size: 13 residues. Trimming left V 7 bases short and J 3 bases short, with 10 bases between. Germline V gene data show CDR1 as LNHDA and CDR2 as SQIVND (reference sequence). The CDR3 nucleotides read TGTGCCAGTACCGACAGCCTCAATCAGCCCCAGCATTTT. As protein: CASTDSLNQPQHF.

CDR3 amino acids: CASTAGQGNYEQYF. CDR3 coding DNA: TGTGCCAGTACCGCGGGACAGGGGAACTACGAGCAGTACTTC. This chain joins TRBV19 and TRBJ2-7, with 10 bases fitting TRBD1. There are 14 residues in the CDR3. The V gene's germline CDR1 is LNHDA and CDR2 SQIVND (reference sequence). V shed 7 bases, J shed 3 bases, and the junction held 6 bases outside the gene matches. Using reference TRBV19 and TRBJ2-7 for the parts outside the CDR3, the full variable domain is DGGITQSPKYLFRKEGQNVTLSCEQNLNHDAMYWYRQDPGQGLRLIYYSQIVNDFQKGDIAEGYSVSREKKESFPLTVTSAQKNPTAFYLCASTAGQGNYEQYFGPGTRLTVT.

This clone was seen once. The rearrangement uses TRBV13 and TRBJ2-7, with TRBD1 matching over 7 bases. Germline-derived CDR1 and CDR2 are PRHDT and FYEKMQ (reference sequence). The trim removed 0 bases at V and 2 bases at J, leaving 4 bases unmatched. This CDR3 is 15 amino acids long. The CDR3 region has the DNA TGTGCCAGCAGCTTAGGTCGGACAGGCACCTACGAGCAGTACTTC. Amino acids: CASSLGRTGTYEQYF.

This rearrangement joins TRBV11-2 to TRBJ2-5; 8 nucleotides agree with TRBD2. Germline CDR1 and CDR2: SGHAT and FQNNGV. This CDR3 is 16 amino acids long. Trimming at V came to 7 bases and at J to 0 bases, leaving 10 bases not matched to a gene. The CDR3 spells CASTLNSGVYQETQYF. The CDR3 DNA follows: TGTGCCAGCACCCTAAATAGCGGGGTGTACCAAGAGACCCAGTACTTC.

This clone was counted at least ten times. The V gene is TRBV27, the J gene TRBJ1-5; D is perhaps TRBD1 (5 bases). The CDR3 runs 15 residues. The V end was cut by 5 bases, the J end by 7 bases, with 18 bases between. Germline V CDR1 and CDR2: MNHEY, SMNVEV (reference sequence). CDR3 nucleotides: TGTGCCAGCAGTCGCTCGGGAGGGACGGGGCAGCCCCAGCATTTT. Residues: CASSRSGGTGQPQHF.

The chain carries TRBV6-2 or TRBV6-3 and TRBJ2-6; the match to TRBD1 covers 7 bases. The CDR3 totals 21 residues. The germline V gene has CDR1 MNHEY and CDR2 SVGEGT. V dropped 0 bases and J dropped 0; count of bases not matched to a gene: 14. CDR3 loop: CASSYSHGTADLSSGANVLTF. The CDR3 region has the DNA TGTGCCAGCAGTTACTCGCACGGGACAGCTGATCTCAGCTCTGGGGCCAACGTCCTGACTTTC.

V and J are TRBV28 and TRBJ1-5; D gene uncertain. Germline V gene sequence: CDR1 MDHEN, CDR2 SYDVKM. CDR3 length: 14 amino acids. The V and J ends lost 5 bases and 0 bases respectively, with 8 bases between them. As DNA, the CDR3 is TGTGCCAGCAGTGTCCCTAGTAGCAATCAGCCCCAGCATTTT. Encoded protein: CASSVPSSNQPQHF. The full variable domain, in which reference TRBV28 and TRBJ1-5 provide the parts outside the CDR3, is DVKVTQSSRYLVKRTGEKVFLECVQDMDHENMFWYRQDPGLGLRLIYFSYDVKMKEKGDIPEGYSVSREKKERFSLILESASTNQTSMYLCASSVPSSNQPQHFGDGTRLSIL.

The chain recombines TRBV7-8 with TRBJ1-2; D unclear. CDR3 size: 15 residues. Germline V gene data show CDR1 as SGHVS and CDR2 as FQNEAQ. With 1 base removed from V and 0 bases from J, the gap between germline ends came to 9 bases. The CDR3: CASSLGREANYGYTF. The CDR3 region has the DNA TGTGCCAGCAGCTTAGGACGGGAAGCTAACTATGGCTACACCTTC.

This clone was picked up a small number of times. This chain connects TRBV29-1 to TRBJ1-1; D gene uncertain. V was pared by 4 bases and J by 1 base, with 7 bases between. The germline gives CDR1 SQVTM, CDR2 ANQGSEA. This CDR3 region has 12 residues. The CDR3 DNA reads TGCAGCGTTGGACACGCGAACACTGAAGCTTTCTTT. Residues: CSVGHANTEAFF. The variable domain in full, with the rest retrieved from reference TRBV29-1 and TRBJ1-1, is SAVISQKPSRDICQRGTSLTIQCQVDSQVTMMFWYRQQPGQSLTLIATANQGSEATYESGFVIDKFPISRPNLTFSTLTVSNMSPEDSSIYLCSVGHANTEAFFGQGTRLTVV.

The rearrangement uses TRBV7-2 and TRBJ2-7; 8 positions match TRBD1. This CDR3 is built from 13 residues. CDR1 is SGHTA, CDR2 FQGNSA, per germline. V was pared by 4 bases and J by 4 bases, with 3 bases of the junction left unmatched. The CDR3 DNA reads TGTGCCAGCAGCTCAGACAGGGGTTACGAGCAGTACTTC. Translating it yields CASSSDRGYEQYF.